The rows below give T cell receptor beta chains drawn from one sample of a study of shared T cell receptors in the human thymus. The repertoire was sequenced with immunoSEQ multiplex PCR; TCRdb's copy has only in-frame clones and lacks some. The data contain hundreds of thousands of clones, approximately 80% of them seen just once; the ten biggest clones take up about 0.014%. This same sample was also taken into another study, of human thymus T cells.

The sequencing sample was made of thymocytes. The receptors were gathered from a boy in the first two years of life with a congenital heart defect. CDR3s include the opening cysteine and the closing phenylalanine or tryptophan. D genes are given only for firm matches. For some rows the clone size is stated as once, few or many, or as a class when expanded; others skip it.

>TRBD2|TRBV15|TRBJ2-1|NA
CATSRSGTSGVSYNEQFF
TGTGCCACCAGCAGATCGGGGACTAGCGGGGTCTCCTACAATGAGCAGTTCTTC
>NA|TRBV10-3|TRBJ1-1|NA
CAISDGGPRTEAFF
TGTGCCATCAGTGACGGGGGGCCTCGGACTGAAGCTTTCTTT
>NA|TRBV5-5|TRBJ1-2|NA
CASSLALTGYGYTF
TGTGCCAGCAGCTTGGCCCTGACAGGTTATGGCTACACCTTC
>NA|TRBV19|TRBJ1-5|NA
CASSMDGWGDQPQHF
TGTGCCAGTAGTATGGACGGTTGGGGGGACCAGCCCCAGCATTTT
>NA|TRBV7-9|TRBJ2-3|NA
CASSRSGSDTQYF
TGTGCCAGCAGCCGTAGCGGTTCAGATACGCAGTATTTT
>TRBD1|TRBV7-9|TRBJ2-4|NA
CASSSTGGRNIQYF
TGTGCCAGCAGCTCAACAGGGGGGAGAAACATTCAGTACTTC
>TRBD1|TRBV15|TRBJ1-5|NA
CATSRTGFCNQPQHF
TGTGCCACCAGCAGGACAGGGTTTTGCAATCAGCCCCAGCATTTT
>TRBD1|TRBV27|TRBJ1-5|NA
CASTKQGARGPQHF
TGTGCCAGCACCAAACAGGGGGCGCGGGGGCCCCAGCATTTT
>NA|TRBV5-1|TRBJ2-4|NA
CASSFRQGKLAKNIQYF
TGCGCCAGCAGCTTCAGGCAGGGGAAACTAGCCAAAAACATTCAGTACTTC
>NA|TRBV4-3|TRBJ2-3|NA
CASSQETLPREDTQYF
TGCGCCAGCAGCCAAGAAACCCTCCCGCGAGAGGATACGCAGTATTTT
>NA|TRBV2|TRBJ1-1|NA
CASSDDYTEAFF
TGTGCCAGCAGTGACGACTACACTGAAGCTTTCTTT
>TRBD2|TRBV7-9|TRBJ2-7|NA
CASSLASGLAAYEQYF
TGTGCCAGCAGCTTAGCGTCCGGACTAGCAGCCTACGAGCAGTACTTC
>NA|TRBV4-1|TRBJ2-1|NA
CASSRGLDSYNEQFF
TGCGCCAGCAGCCGTGGACTTGACTCCTACAATGAGCAGTTCTTC
>NA|TRBV7-3|TRBJ2-1|NA
CASSPEGRSYNEQFF
TGTGCCAGCAGCCCGGAGGGCCGGTCCTACAATGAGCAGTTCTTC
>NA|TRBV18|TRBJ2-1|NA
CASSPSYPDSLDNEQFF
TGTGCCAGCTCACCATCATACCCTGACAGCCTAGACAATGAGCAGTTCTTC
>NA|TRBV19|TRBJ2-5|few
CASSREDGSETQYF
TGTGCCAGTAGTAGGGAGGATGGGAGCGAGACCCAGTACTTC
>TRBD2|TRBV4-2|TRBJ2-5|few
CASSQVWEGYQETQYF
TGTGCCAGCAGCCAAGTTTGGGAGGGCTACCAAGAGACCCAGTACTTC
>NA|TRBV7-2|TRBJ2-5|few
CASSLRGTSMEETQYF
TGTGCCAGCAGCTTAAGAGGTACTAGCATGGAGGAGACCCAGTACTTC
>TRBD1|TRBV25-1|TRBJ2-7|NA
CASGGQGSYEQYF
TGTGCCAGCGGAGGACAGGGCTCCTACGAGCAGTACTTC
>TRBD1|TRBV27|TRBJ2-1|NA
CASRRGQDTYNEQFF
TGTGCCAGCAGGAGGGGACAGGACACCTACAATGAGCAGTTCTTC
>NA|TRBV11-3|TRBJ1-2|NA
CASSFAGGLRDGYTF
TGTGCCAGCAGCTTTGCCGGGGGACTTAGGGATGGCTACACCTTC
>TRBD2|TRBV6-5|TRBJ2-7|NA
CASSYSGGSLYF
TGTGCCAGCAGTTACTCCGGGGGGTCGCTGTACTTC
>NA|TRBV7-9|TRBJ2-4|NA
CASSAGQLNIQYF
TGTGCCAGCAGCGCCGGACAGTTAAACATTCAGTACTTC
>NA|TRBV5-1|TRBJ2-1|NA
CASSFTGGDYNEQFF
TGCGCCAGCAGCTTCACAGGGGGGGACTACAATGAGCAGTTCTTC
>NA|TRBV28|TRBJ1-3|NA
CASSHFRQTVHSGNTIYF
TGTGCCAGCAGTCACTTCCGCCAAACGGTGCACTCTGGAAACACCATATATTTT
>NA|TRBV9|TRBJ1-1|NA
CASSVEPTDRQSSRMNTEAFF
TGTGCCAGCAGCGTAGAACCCACAGACAGACAGTCGAGTAGGATGAACACTGAAGCTTTCTTT
>NA|TRBV11-2|TRBJ2-1|NA
CASSLDLPLEGSYNEQFF
TGTGCCAGCAGCTTAGATCTCCCTCTAGAGGGCTCCTACAATGAGCAGTTCTTC
>TRBD1|TRBV19|TRBJ2-1|NA
CASRRQGSYNEQFF
TGTGCCAGTAGAAGACAGGGTTCCTACAATGAGCAGTTCTTC
>TRBD2|TRBV4-1|TRBJ2-7|NA
CASSQDPAGGTYEQYF
TGCGCCAGCAGCCAAGATCCAGCGGGAGGAACCTACGAGCAGTACTTC
>NA|TRBV11-2|TRBJ2-7|NA
CASSLLGASYEQYF
TGTGCCAGCAGCTTATTAGGGGCTTCCTACGAGCAGTACTTC
>TRBD2|TRBV27|TRBJ2-1|few
CASSLNPRAREVRSTSYNEQFF
TGTGCCAGCAGCCTAAACCCACGGGCGCGGGAGGTTAGATCCACGTCCTACAATGAGCAGTTCTTC
>NA|TRBV6-6|TRBJ1-1|once
CASSCTTVANTEAFF
TGTGCCAGCAGTTGCACGACAGTCGCAAACACTGAAGCTTTCTTT
>NA|TRBV19|TRBJ2-5|NA
CASSIVEGPETQYF
TGTGCCAGTAGTATAGTGGAGGGCCCTGAGACCCAGTACTTC
>TRBD1|TRBV7-2|TRBJ1-5|NA
CASSLRTGRGGNQPQHF
TGTGCCAGCAGCTTGCGGACAGGCCGGGGTGGCAATCAGCCCCAGCATTTT
>TRBD2|TRBV7-3|TRBJ2-1|NA
CASSLTGGRGSYNEQFF
TGTGCCAGCAGCTTAACAGGCGGGAGGGGCTCCTACAATGAGCAGTTCTTC
>NA|TRBV4-3|TRBJ1-1|NA
CASSQDAGSRSTEAFF
TGCGCCAGCAGCCAAGATGCGGGGAGTCGGAGCACTGAAGCTTTCTTT
>TRBD2|TRBV4-2|TRBJ2-3|NA
CASSQGREEVLDTQYF
TGTGCCAGCAGCCAAGGACGGGAGGAGGTTTTGGATACGCAGTATTTT
>TRBD2|TRBV28|TRBJ2-5|NA
CASSQRGAETQYF
TGTGCCAGCAGCCAGCGGGGGGCAGAGACCCAGTACTTC
>TRBD1|TRBV28|TRBJ1-5|few
CASSFCSDRACNQPQHF
TGTGCCAGCAGTTTCTGCTCTGACAGGGCTTGCAATCAGCCCCAGCATTTT
>TRBD1|TRBV6-5|TRBJ2-7|NA
CASRSQGIGAYEQYF
TGTGCCAGCAGGTCACAGGGGATTGGAGCCTACGAGCAGTACTTC
>NA|TRBV29-1|TRBJ2-1|NA
CSVRGYRSQSSYNEQFF
TGCAGCGTCCGAGGGTATCGGTCGCAGAGCTCCTACAATGAGCAGTTCTTC
>NA|TRBV19|TRBJ2-7|NA
CATCRGTEQYF
TGTGCCACCTGTAGAGGCACCGAGCAGTACTTC
>TRBD2|TRBV10-2|TRBJ2-5|NA
CASSETSGSQETQYF
TGCGCCAGCAGTGAAACTAGCGGGAGCCAAGAGACCCAGTACTTC
>TRBD2|TRBV4-2|TRBJ2-7|NA
CASSQEGRGSRYEQYF
TGTGCCAGCAGCCAAGAAGGTCGCGGGAGTAGATACGAGCAGTACTTC
>NA|TRBV5-1|TRBJ2-1|NA
CASSLADRGSGRSYNEQFF
TGCGCCAGCAGCTTGGCGGACAGGGGAAGCGGGAGGTCCTACAATGAGCAGTTCTTC
>NA|TRBV9|TRBJ2-5|once
CASSPGGGRATWETQYF
TGTGCCAGCAGCCCAGGGGGCGGGAGGGCCACATGGGAGACCCAGTACTTC
>NA|TRBV30|TRBJ1-2|NA
CAWSAPRGRRRYNYGYTF
TGTGCCTGGAGTGCCCCCAGGGGAAGACGGCGGTATAACTATGGCTACACCTTC
>NA|TRBV14|TRBJ2-7|NA
CASSQEGPFHPYEQYF
TGTGCCAGCAGCCAAGAGGGGCCATTCCACCCCTACGAGCAGTACTTC
>TRBD1|TRBV7-4|TRBJ2-1|NA
CASSQAGTGRIF
TGTGCCAGCAGCCAAGCCGGGACAGGGCGGATCTTC
>TRBD1|TRBV28|TRBJ2-7|few
CASSSWQGASFYF
TGTGCCAGCAGTTCATGGCAGGGGGCATCCTTCTACTTC
>NA|TRBV13|TRBJ2-5|NA
CASSSAPQETQYF
TGTGCCAGCTCTAGCGCCCCACAAGAGACCCAGTACTTC
>NA|TRBV7-2|TRBJ1-4|NA
CASSLEVPAGPAHNEKLFF
TGTGCCAGCAGCTTAGAAGTTCCGGCAGGTCCTGCCCACAATGAAAAACTGTTTTTT
>TRBD2|TRBV28|TRBJ2-7|once
CASSPGLAGGLTSSYEQYF
TGTGCCAGCAGTCCCGGACTAGCGGGAGGCCTAACTAGCTCCTACGAGCAGTACTTC
>TRBD1|TRBV5-6|TRBJ2-7|NA
CASSTGQGPRSEQYF
TGTGCCAGCAGCACCGGACAGGGTCCACGGTCGGAGCAGTACTTC
>NA|TRBV5-4|TRBJ2-1|NA
CASSLWTGGNEQFF
TGTGCCAGCAGCTTGTGGACCGGCGGGAATGAGCAGTTCTTC